This TCR beta chain was captured by sequencing in a study of Ad26.COV2.S vaccination and SARS-CoV-2 variants. Study-wide context: The donor was enrolled in the Ad26.COV2.S arm of the COV1001 trial. Dosing was one shot or two shots 56 days apart. Study-level points and caveats: Responses of T cells in total may have been underestimated by the TCR breadth and depth analyses. Breadth measured for non-spike TCRs was similar across vaccine and placebo recipients.

V dropped 3 bases and J dropped 6 bases, with 15 bases sitting between them. The CDR3 spans 16 residues. The germline gives CDR1 LNHDA, CDR2 SQIVND (reference sequence). The sample's treatment: some 20 received Ad26.COV2.S at low or high dose, single or two shots; a few received placebo; per-sample allocation not given. Specimen acquisition occurred on day 63 following the initial vaccine or placebo injection. Sequencing was performed with immunoSEQ multiplex PCR; in TCRdb, only in-frame clones are kept and a portion is missing. The table shows about 350,000 clones, with approximately 85% occurring only once. In its sample, this clone was seen a few times. What it recognizes is unknown.

The gene calls are TRBV19 and TRBJ1-6; perhaps TRBD1 as D (6 bases). This receptor was taken from a person between 18 and 65 years old who received the Ad26.COV2.S COVID-19 vaccine or a placebo. Sequenced here: peripheral blood, sampled in a trial of Ad26.COV2.S vaccine versus placebo. The CDR3 reads CASSIGQGSANSPLHF. CDR3 sequence (DNA): TGTGCCAGTAGTATCGGCCAGGGGAGTGCTAATTCACCCCTCCACTTT.